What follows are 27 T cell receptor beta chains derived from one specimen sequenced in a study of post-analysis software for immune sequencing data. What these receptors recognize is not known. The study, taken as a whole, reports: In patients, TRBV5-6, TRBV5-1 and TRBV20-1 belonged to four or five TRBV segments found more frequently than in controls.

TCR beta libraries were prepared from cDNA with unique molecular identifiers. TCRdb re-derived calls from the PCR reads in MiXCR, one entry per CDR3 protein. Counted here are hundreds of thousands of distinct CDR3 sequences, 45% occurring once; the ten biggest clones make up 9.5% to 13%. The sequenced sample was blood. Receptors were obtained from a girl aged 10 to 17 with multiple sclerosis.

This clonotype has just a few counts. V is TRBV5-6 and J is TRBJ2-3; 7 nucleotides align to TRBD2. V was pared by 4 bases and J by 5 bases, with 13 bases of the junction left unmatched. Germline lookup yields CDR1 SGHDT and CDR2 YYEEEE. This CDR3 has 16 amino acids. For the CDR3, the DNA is TGTGCCAGCAGCGTCCTCGGGGCGGGAGTTCAAGATACGCAGTATTTT. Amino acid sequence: CASSVLGAGVQDTQYF.

CDR3: CSVVVTGYNTEAFF. The CDR3 DNA follows: TGCAGCGTTGTTGTCACAGGGTATAACACTGAAGCTTTCTTT. The chain couples TRBV29-1 to TRBJ1-1, with D possibly being TRBD1 (6 bases). The germline gives CDR1 SQVTM, CDR2 ANQGSEA. The ends were cut back, 4 bases at V and 2 bases at J, with 14 bases in the middle. The CDR3 is 14 amino acids. Full variable domain (rest looked up from reference TRBV29-1 and TRBJ1-1): SAVISQKPSRDICQRGTSLTIQCQVDSQVTMMFWYRQQPGQSLTLIATANQGSEATYESGFVIDKFPISRPNLTFSTLTVSNMSPEDSSIYLCSVVVTGYNTEAFFGQGTRLTVV.

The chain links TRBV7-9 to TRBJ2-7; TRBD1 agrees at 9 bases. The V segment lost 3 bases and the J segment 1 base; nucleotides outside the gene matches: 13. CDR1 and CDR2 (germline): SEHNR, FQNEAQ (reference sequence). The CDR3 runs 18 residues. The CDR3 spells CASSLDPGQGNGSYEQYF. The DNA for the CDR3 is TGTGCCAGCAGCTTGGACCCGGGACAGGGTAATGGTTCCTACGAGCAGTACTTC.

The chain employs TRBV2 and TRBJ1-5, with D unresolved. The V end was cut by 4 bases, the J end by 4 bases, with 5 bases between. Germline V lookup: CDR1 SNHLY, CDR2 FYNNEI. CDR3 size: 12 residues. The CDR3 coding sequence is TGTGCCAGCAGTGGGGAAAATCAGCCCCAGCATTTT. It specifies CASSGENQPQHF.

CDR3 coding DNA: TGCAGTGCTAGAAGTAGCGTATTTAACAATGAGCAGTTCTTC. The encoded protein is CSARSSVFNNEQFF. The V and J genes are TRBV20-1 and TRBJ2-1; TRBD2 might be the D (5 bases). The CDR3 has 14 residues. V was cut by 2 bases and J by 5 bases, with 13 bases left in between. Germline values: CDR1 DFQATT, CDR2 SNEGSKA (reference sequence).

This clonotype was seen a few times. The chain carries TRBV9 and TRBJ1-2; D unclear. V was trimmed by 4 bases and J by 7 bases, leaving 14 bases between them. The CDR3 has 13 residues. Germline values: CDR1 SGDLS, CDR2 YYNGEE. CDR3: CASSPHQTSGYTF. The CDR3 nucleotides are TGTGCCAGCAGCCCACATCAGACCAGTGGCTACACCTTC.

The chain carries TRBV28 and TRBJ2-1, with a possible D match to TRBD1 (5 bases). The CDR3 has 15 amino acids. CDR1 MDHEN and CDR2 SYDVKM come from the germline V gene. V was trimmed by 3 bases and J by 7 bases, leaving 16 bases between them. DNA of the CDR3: TGTGCCAGCAGTTTCAGGGTGGGGATGAGGAATGAGCAGTTCTTC. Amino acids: CASSFRVGMRNEQFF.

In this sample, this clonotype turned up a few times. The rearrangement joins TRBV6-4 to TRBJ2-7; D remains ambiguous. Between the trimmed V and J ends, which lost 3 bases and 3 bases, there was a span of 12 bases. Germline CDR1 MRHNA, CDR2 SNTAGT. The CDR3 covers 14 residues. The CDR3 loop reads CASSDGRTLYEQYF. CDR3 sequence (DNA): TGTGCCAGCAGTGATGGACGGACCCTCTACGAGCAGTACTTC.

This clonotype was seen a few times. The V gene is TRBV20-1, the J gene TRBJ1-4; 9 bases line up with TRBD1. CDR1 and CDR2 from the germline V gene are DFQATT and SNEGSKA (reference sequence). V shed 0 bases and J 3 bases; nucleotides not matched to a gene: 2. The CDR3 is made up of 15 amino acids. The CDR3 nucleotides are TGCAGTGCTAGAGACCGACAGGGGGCTAATGAAAAACTGTTTTTT. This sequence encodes CSARDRQGANEKLFF.

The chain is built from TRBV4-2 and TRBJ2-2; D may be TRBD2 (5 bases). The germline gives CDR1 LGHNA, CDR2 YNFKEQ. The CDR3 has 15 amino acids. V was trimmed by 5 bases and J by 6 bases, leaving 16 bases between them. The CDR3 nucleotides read TGTGCCAGCAGCACTAGACGGGCGGCGGCCGGGGAGCTGTTTTTT. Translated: CASSTRRAAAGELFF.

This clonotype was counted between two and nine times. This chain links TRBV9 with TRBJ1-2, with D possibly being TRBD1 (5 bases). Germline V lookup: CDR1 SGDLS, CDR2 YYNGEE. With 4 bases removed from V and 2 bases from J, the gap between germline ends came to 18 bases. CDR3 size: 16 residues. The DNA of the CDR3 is TGTGCCAGCAGCCCTTACCTCCAGGGACCAAACTATGGCTACACCTTC. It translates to CASSPYLQGPNYGYTF.

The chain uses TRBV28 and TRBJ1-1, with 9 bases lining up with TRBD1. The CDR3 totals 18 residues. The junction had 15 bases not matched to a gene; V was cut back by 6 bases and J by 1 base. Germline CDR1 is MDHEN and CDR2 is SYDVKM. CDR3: CASSLNTRTGATNTEAFF. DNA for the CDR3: TGTGCCAGCAGCCTTAACACACGGACAGGGGCTACGAACACTGAAGCTTTCTTT.

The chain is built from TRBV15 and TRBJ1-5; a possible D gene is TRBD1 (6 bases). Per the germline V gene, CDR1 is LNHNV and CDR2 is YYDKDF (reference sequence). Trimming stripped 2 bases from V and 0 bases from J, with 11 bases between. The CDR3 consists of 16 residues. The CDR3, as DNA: TGTGCCACCAGCAGAAGACAGGCGTATAGCAATCAGCCCCAGCATTTT. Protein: CATSRRQAYSNQPQHF. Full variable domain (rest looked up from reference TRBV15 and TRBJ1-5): DAMVIQNPRYQVTQFGKPVTLSCSQTLNHNVMYWYQQKSSQAPKLLFHYYDKDFNNEADTPDNFQSRRPNTSFCFLDIRSPGLGDTAMYLCATSRRQAYSNQPQHFGDGTRLSIL.

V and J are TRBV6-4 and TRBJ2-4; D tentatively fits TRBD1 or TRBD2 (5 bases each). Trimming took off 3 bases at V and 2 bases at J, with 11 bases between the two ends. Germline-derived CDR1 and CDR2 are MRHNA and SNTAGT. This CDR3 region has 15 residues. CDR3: CASSEEDTPKNIQYF. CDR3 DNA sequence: TGTGCCAGCAGTGAGGAGGACACCCCCAAAAACATTCAGTACTTC.

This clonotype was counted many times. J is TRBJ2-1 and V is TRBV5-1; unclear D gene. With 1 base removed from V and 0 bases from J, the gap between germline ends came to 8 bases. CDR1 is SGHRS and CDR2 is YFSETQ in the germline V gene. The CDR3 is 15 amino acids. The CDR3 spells CASSLNPDSYNEQFF. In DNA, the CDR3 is TGCGCCAGCAGCTTGAACCCCGACTCCTACAATGAGCAGTTCTTC. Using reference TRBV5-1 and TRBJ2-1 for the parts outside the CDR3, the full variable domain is KAGVTQTPRYLIKTRGQQVTLSCSPISGHRSVSWYQQTPGQGLQFLFEYFSETQRNKGNFPGRFSGRQFSNSRSEMNVSTLELGDSALYLCASSLNPDSYNEQFFGPGTRLTVL.

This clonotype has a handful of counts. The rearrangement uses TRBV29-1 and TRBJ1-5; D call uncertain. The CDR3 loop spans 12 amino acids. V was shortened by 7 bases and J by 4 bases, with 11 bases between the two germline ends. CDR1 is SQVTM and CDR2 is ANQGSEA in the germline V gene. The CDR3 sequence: CSAVEANQPQHF. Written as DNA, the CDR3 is TGCAGCGCTGTGGAAGCAAATCAGCCCCAGCATTTT.

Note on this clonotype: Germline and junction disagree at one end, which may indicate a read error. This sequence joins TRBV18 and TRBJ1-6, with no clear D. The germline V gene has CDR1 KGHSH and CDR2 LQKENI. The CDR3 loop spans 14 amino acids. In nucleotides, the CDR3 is TGTGCCAGCTCACCACGGGAGGTTGGATCACCCCCCCACTTT. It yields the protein CASSPREVGSPPHF.

In DNA, the CDR3 is TGTGCCAGCAGTCACGAACCCCGGACTAGCGGGAGAGAGACCCAGTACTTC. Protein: CASSHEPRTSGRETQYF. The genes are TRBV6-6 and TRBJ2-5, with 13 nucleotides matching TRBD2. The V gene's germline CDR1 is MNHNY and CDR2 SVGAGI (reference sequence). J gave up 4 bases and V 5 bases, and 10 bases lay outside the gene matches. The CDR3 runs to 17 residues.

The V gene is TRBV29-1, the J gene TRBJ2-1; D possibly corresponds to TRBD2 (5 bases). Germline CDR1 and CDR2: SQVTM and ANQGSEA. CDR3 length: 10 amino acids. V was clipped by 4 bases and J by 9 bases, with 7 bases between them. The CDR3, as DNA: TGCAGCGTTGGAGGGAGTGAGCAGTTCTTC. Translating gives CSVGGSEQFF.

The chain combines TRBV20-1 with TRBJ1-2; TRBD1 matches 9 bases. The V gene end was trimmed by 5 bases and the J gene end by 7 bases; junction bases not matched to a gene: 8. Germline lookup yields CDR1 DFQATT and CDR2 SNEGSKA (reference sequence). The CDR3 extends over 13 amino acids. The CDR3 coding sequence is TGCAGTGCTTTACAACAGGGGGCAAGTGGCTACACCTTC. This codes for CSALQQGASGYTF.

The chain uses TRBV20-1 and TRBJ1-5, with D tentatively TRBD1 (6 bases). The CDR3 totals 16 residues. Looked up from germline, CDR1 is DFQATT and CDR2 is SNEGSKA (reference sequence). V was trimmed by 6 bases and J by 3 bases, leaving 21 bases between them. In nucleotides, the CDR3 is TGCAGTGCGCAATCAGGGGCGCTTTCATTCAATCAGCCCCAGCATTTT. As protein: CSAQSGALSFNQPQHF.

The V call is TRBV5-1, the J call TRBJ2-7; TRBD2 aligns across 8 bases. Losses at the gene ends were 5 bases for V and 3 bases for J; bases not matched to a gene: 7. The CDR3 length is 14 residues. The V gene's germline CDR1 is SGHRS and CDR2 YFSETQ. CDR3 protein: CASRSSAGVYEQYF. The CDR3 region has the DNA TGCGCCAGCAGGTCCTCAGCGGGAGTCTACGAGCAGTACTTC.

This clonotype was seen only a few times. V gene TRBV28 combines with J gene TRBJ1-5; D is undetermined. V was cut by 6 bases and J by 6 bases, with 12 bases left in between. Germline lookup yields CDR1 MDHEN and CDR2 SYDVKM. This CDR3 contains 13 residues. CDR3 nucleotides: TGTGCCAGCAGAGAAGTCGGTAGTCAGCCCCAGCATTTT. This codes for CASREVGSQPQHF.

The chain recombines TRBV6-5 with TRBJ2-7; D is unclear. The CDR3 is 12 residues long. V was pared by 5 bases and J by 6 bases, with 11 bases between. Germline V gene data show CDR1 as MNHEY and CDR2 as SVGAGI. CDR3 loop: CASSTQSGEQYF. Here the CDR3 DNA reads TGTGCCAGCAGTACCCAGAGTGGCGAGCAGTACTTC.

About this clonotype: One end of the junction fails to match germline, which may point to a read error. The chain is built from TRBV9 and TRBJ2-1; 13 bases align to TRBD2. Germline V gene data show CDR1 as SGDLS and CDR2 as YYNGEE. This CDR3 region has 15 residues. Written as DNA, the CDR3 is TGTGCCTGCAGCGCCGGGACTAGCGGGATGTATGAGCAGTTCTTC. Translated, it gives CACSAGTSGMYEQFF.

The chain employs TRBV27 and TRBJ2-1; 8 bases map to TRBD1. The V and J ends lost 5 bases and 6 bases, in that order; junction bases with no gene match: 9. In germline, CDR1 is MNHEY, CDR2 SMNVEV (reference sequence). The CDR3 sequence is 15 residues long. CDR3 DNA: TGTGCCAGCAGTCCCCGGACAGGGATGGGCAATGAGCAGTTCTTC. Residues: CASSPRTGMGNEQFF.

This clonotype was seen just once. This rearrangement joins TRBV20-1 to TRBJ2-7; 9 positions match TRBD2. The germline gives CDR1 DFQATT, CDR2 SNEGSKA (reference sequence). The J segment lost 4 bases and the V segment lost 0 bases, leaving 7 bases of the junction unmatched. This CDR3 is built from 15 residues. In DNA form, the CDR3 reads TGCAGTGCTAGAGAACCGGCTAGCGGGATGTACGAGCAGTACTTC. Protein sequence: CSAREPASGMYEQYF.